A selection of T cell receptor beta chains follows, all from one sample in a study of blood T cell repertoires in COVID-19. The method was immunoSEQ multiplex PCR; TCRdb's version includes in-frame clones alone and lacks a portion of them. Of approximately 200,000 clones listed, about 81% are singletons. The sample taken for sequencing was peripheral blood. Source of these receptors: a woman aged 80 or over with COVID-19, enrolled during active disease. Both conserved end residues are part of each CDR3. Each record gives: J gene, V gene, D gene, clone size, CDR3 DNA, CDR3 protein. D genes are given only for firm matches. A row's size may be missing; if present it is once, few, many or a size class.

>TRBJ1-2|TRBV10-3|NA|NA
TGTGCCATCAGTGAGCCCTATCCCACAGGGAACTATGGCTACACCTTC
CAISEPYPTGNYGYTF
>TRBJ1-2|TRBV4-1|NA|NA
TGCGCCAGCAGCCAAGATTTTGGCAGGTCCCGTACGGGCTACACCTTC
CASSQDFGRSRTGYTF
>TRBJ2-3|TRBV11-2|TRBD2|NA
TGTGCCAGCAGCATCCTGACTAGCGGGATAACAGATACGCAGTATTTT
CASSILTSGITDTQYF
>TRBJ1-1|TRBV11-3|NA|NA
TGTGCCAGCAGCTTGGTCCGACAGGCCCCTGAAGCTTTCTTT
CASSLVRQAPEAFF
>TRBJ1-5|TRBV3-1/TRBV3-2|NA|NA
TGTGCCAGCAGCCCACACCTAGGGGGTCAGCCCCAGCATTTT
CASSPHLGGQPQHF
>TRBJ2-7|TRBV24-1|NA|NA
TGTGCCACCAGAACCGGGACATCGCCCCACGAGCAGTACTTC
CATRTGTSPHEQYF
>TRBJ1-6|TRBV4-2|NA|NA
TGTGCCAGCAGCCAAGATTCGTCGGGTAGATATCCACCCCTCCACTTT
CASSQDSSGRYPPLHF
>TRBJ1-6|TRBV27|TRBD1|NA
TGTGCCAGCACCCAGGACAGGGGTTATAATTCACCCCTCCACTTT
CASTQDRGYNSPLHF
>TRBJ1-4|TRBV5-1|TRBD1|few
TGCGCCAGCAGCCCGGACAGGGTGTATGAAAAACTGTTTTTT
CASSPDRVYEKLFF
>TRBJ2-4|TRBV10-3|TRBD2|many
TGTGCCATCAGTGAGTCCTCATCCGGGACTAGCGGGAGACAGTACTTC
CAISESSSGTSGRQYF
>TRBJ2-3|TRBV5-1|TRBD2|NA
TGCGCCAGCAGCCTCGGCCTGACTAGCGGGAGAGGGGATACGCAGTATTTT
CASSLGLTSGRGDTQYF
>TRBJ1-1|TRBV4-1|TRBD1|NA
TGCGCCAGCAGCCAGGGGCGACAGGGCTCCTTGAACACTGAAGCTTTCTTT
CASSQGRQGSLNTEAFF
>TRBJ1-1|TRBV6-5|TRBD1|NA
TGTGCCAGCAGTTACTGGGACAGGTCGAACACTGAAGCTTTCTTT
CASSYWDRSNTEAFF
>TRBJ2-7|TRBV4-2|NA|NA
TGTGCCAGCAGCCAGGATCTGGACACCGTCCGTGGCTTC
CASSQDLDTVRGF
>TRBJ2-7|TRBV27|TRBD2|NA
TGTGCCAGCAGTTTATCGCGGGGGAGAGGGGCCTACGAGCAGTACTTC
CASSLSRGRGAYEQYF
>TRBJ2-2|TRBV24-1|TRBD2|NA
TGTGCCACCAGTGATACCGGACTAGCGGGAGGGCCATTCGGGGAGCTGTTTTTT
CATSDTGLAGGPFGELFF
>TRBJ1-3|TRBV7-9|NA|NA
TGTGCCAGCAGCTCCCGACAGGTGGGAAACACCATATATTTT
CASSSRQVGNTIYF
>TRBJ2-7|TRBV30|NA|NA
TGTGCCTGGAGTCCCACCAATCGGCCAGGCGAGCAGTACTTC
CAWSPTNRPGEQYF
>TRBJ2-5|TRBV29-1|NA|NA
TGCAGCGTTCGGTCCTTCCAAGAGACCCAGTACTTC
CSVRSFQETQYF
>TRBJ2-1|TRBV7-5|NA|NA
TGTGTCAGAAGCTTAGCGGGCCGGACAGCCGCCTACAATGAGCAGTTCTTC
CVRSLAGRTAAYNEQFF
>TRBJ2-2|TRBV7-6|TRBD1|NA
TGTGCCAGCAGCACCCGACAGGGTCCCGGGGAGCTGTTTTTT
CASSTRQGPGELFF
>TRBJ1-5|TRBV7-9|NA|NA
TGTGCCAGCAGCTTAGATATTGGGCAGATCGAACAGCCCCAGCATTTT
CASSLDIGQIEQPQHF
>TRBJ2-7|TRBV5-4|TRBD1|NA
TGTGCCAGCAGCCGGACAGGGGGCTCCTACGAGCAGTACTTC
CASSRTGGSYEQYF
>TRBJ1-5|TRBV3-1/TRBV3-2|NA|NA
TGTGCCAGCAGTTCAGCTCCGGGTCAGCCCCAGCATTTT
CASSSAPGQPQHF
>TRBJ2-5|TRBV7-2|NA|NA
TGTGCCAGCAGCTTAGAACTAGCCGGTAGGGAGACCCAGTACTTC
CASSLELAGRETQYF
>TRBJ2-1|TRBV27|TRBD1|NA
TGTGCCAGCAGTTTACGGGGGACAGGGATGAATGAGCAGTTCTTC
CASSLRGTGMNEQFF
>TRBJ1-6|TRBV19|NA|NA
TGTGCCAGTGATGATGGGGAGGTTAATTCACCCCTCCACTTT
CASDDGEVNSPLHF
>TRBJ2-7|TRBV18|NA|NA
TGTGCCAGCTCACCACGCAGGGGGGACTCCTACGAGCAGTACTTC
CASSPRRGDSYEQYF
>TRBJ2-1|TRBV7-6|TRBD2|NA
TGTGCCAGCAGCCCTACTAGCGGGAGTGCCTACAATGAGCAGTTCTTC
CASSPTSGSAYNEQFF
>TRBJ1-2|TRBV4-2|TRBD1|NA
TGTGCCAGCAGCCTTCAACAGGGGACTAACTATGGCTACACCTTC
CASSLQQGTNYGYTF
>TRBJ2-3|TRBV7-9|NA|NA
TGTGCCAGCCGGACAAGAGAACTCACAGATACGCAGTATTTT
CASRTRELTDTQYF
>TRBJ2-5|TRBV24-1|NA|NA
TGTGCCACCGGACAGACACAAGAGACCCAGTACTTC
CATGQTQETQYF
>TRBJ2-7|TRBV7-2|TRBD2|NA
TGTGCCAGCAGCCCGCTTATAGCGGGGGGCTCCTACGAGCAGTACTTC
CASSPLIAGGSYEQYF
>TRBJ2-6|TRBV5-1|NA|NA
TGCGCCAGCAGCTCACCAAGGACAGATCTACCCTCTGGGGCCAACGTCCTGACTTTC
CASSSPRTDLPSGANVLTF
>TRBJ1-2|TRBV6-5|NA|once
TGTGCCAGCAGCTTAGCGACGGCTGGCTACACCTTC
CASSLATAGYTF
>TRBJ1-2|TRBV19|NA|NA
TGTGCCAGTAGCCGAGGTCCTGGAGGGATCTATGGCTACACCTTC
CASSRGPGGIYGYTF
>TRBJ2-2|TRBV10-3|NA|NA
TGTGCCATCAGTGAAAAGACAGCGAGCACCGGGGAGCTGTTTTTT
CAISEKTASTGELFF
>TRBJ2-1|TRBV1|NA|few
TGCACCAGCAGCCAAGATCGGCAAAGCATGATCCCATGTCCCCCGAGACACTTCTACAATGAGCAGTTCTTC
CTSSQDRQSMIPCPPRHFYNEQFF
>TRBJ2-7|TRBV6-1|TRBD1|NA
TGTGCCACCACCCCTTCAGGGGGCTCCTACGAGCAGTACTTC
CATTPSGGSYEQYF
>TRBJ1-2|TRBV15|TRBD1|once
TGTGCCACCAGCAGAGAAGACAGGGTGGTTGGCTACACCTTC
CATSREDRVVGYTF
>TRBJ2-7|TRBV7-6|TRBD2|NA
TGTGCCAGCAGCTTTTACCCTGGGGCGGGACTAACGCCTCACGAGCAGTACTTC
CASSFYPGAGLTPHEQYF
>TRBJ2-3|TRBV12-5|TRBD2|NA
TGTGCTAGTAGAATAGCGGGGGGCCCCACAGATACGCAGTATTTT
CASRIAGGPTDTQYF
>TRBJ2-1|TRBV5-6|NA|NA
TGTGCCAGCAGCTTCGGGAGCAATGAGCAGTTCTTC
CASSFGSNEQFF
>TRBJ2-4|TRBV14|TRBD1|NA
TGTGCCAGCAGCCTCAAGGGGGCCCCCTCCCACATTCAGTACTTC
CASSLKGAPSHIQYF
>TRBJ2-7|TRBV4-3|NA|NA
TGCGCCAGCAGCCAAGAATTACAAGCCTACGAGCAGTACTTC
CASSQELQAYEQYF
>TRBJ1-5|TRBV28|TRBD1|NA
TGTGCGGGAAACCGGGACAGAAATCAGCCCCAGCATTTT
CAGNRDRNQPQHF
>TRBJ2-7|TRBV5-1|TRBD2|NA
TGCGCCAGCAGCTTGGGGCCTAGCGGGAGCTCCTACGAGCAGTACTTC
CASSLGPSGSSYEQYF
>TRBJ1-2|TRBV12-3/TRBV12-4|TRBD1|NA
TGTGCCAGCAGTAAGGACAGGAGCTATGGCTACACCTTC
CASSKDRSYGYTF
>TRBJ1-1|TRBV6-4|NA|NA
TGTGCCAGCAGCTTCCCTAATGTGGTTACTGAAGCTTTCTTT
CASSFPNVVTEAFF
>TRBJ1-2|TRBV4-3|TRBD1|NA
TGCGCCAGCAGCCAAGAACAGGGGGCAGACTATGGCTACACCTTC
CASSQEQGADYGYTF
>TRBJ2-2|TRBV10-3|TRBD2|NA
TGTGCCATCAAATTCCCCTCCGAGCAGCGGGGGGGCCAAGGGGAGCTGTTTTTT
CAIKFPSEQRGGQGELFF
>TRBJ2-1|TRBV5-1|NA|NA
TGCGCCAGCAGCCCGGAGGGTGTAAATGAGCAGTTCTTC
CASSPEGVNEQFF